This TCR beta chain was identified in a study of shared clonotypes between healthy human individuals. Regarding the study as a whole: Some naive CD4 clonotypes, about 5%, turned up in common across a few donors.

The method was immunoSEQ multiplex PCR; TCRdb's version includes in-frame clones alone and lacks a portion of them. This sample carries about 600,000 clones, about 96% of them seen once, and the ten largest clones take about 0.06%. About this clone: What it binds is unknown.

This CDR3 comprises 13 residues. Germline V gene lookup returns CDR1 SGHDN and CDR2 FVKESK. With 4 bases removed from V and 7 bases from J, the gap between germline ends came to 13 bases. The TCR sequence derives from a woman in her twenties or thirties in good health. Sequencing was carried out using naive CD4+ T cells sorted from blood. As to subset: CD45RA+ positively selected. The chain carries TRBV14 and TRBJ1-2; D possibly corresponds to TRBD1 (5 bases). CDR3 DNA sequence: TGTGCCAGCAGCCCGGAAAGGACAACTGGCTACACCTTC. Residues: CASSPERTTGYTF.